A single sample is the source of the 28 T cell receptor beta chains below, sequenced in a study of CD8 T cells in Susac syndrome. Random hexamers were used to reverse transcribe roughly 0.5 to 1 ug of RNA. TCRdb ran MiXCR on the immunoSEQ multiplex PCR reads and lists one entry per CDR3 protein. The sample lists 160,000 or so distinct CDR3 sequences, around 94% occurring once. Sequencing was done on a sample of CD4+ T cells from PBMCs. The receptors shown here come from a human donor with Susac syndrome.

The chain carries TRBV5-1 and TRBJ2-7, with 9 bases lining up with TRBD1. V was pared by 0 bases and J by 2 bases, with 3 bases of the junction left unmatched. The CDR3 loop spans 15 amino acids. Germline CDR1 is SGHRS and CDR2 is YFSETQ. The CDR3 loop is CASSLVGQGPYEQYF. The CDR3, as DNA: TGCGCCAGCAGCTTGGTGGGACAGGGCCCCTACGAGCAGTACTTC.

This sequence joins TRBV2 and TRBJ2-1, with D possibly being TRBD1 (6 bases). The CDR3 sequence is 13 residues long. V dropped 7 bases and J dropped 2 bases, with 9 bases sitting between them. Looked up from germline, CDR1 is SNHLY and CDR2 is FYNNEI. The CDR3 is CASKGDTYNEQFF. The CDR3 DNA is TGTGCCAGCAAGGGGGACACCTACAATGAGCAGTTCTTC.

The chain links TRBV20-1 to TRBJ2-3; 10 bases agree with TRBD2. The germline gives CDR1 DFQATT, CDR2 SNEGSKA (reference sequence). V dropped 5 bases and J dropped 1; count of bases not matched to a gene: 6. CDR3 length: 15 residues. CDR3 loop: CSAFGLAGGTDTQYF. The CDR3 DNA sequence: TGCAGTGCTTTCGGGCTAGCGGGGGGCACAGATACGCAGTATTTT.

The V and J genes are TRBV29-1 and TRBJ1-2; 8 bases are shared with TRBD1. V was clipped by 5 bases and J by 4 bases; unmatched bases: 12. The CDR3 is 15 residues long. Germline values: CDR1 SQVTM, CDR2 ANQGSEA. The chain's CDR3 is CSVYNSRTGPYGYTF. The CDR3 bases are TGCAGCGTTTACAATTCCCGGACAGGGCCCTATGGCTACACCTTC.

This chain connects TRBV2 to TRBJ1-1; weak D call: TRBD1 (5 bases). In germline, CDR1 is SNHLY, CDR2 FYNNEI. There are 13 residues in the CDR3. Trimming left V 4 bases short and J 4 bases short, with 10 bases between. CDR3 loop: CASSVRQFTEAFF. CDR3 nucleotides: TGTGCCAGCAGTGTAAGACAGTTCACTGAAGCTTTCTTT.

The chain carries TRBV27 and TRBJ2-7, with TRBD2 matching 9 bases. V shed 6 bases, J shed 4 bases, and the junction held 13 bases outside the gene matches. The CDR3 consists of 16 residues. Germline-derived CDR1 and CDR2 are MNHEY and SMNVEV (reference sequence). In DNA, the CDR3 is TGTGCCAGCAGCAAAAAGGTCAGAGCGGGGGGTTACGAGCAGTACTTC. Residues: CASSKKVRAGGYEQYF.

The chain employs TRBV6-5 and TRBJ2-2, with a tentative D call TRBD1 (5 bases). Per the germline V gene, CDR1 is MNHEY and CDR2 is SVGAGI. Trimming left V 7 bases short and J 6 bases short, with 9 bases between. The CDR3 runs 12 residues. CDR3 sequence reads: CASKGDAGELFF. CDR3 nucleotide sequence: TGTGCCAGCAAAGGGGATGCCGGGGAGCTGTTTTTT.

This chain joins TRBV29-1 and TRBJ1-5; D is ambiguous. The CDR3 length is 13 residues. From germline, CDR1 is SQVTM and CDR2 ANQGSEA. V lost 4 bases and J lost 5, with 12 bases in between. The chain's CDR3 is CSVGESLDQPQHF. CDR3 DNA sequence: TGCAGCGTTGGGGAATCACTCGATCAGCCCCAGCATTTT.

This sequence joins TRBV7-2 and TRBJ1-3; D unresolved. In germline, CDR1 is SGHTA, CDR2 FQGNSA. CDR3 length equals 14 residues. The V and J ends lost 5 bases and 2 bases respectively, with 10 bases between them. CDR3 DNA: TGTGCCAGCAGCCCTAGAGGGCCTGGAAACACCATATATTTT. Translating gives CASSPRGPGNTIYF.

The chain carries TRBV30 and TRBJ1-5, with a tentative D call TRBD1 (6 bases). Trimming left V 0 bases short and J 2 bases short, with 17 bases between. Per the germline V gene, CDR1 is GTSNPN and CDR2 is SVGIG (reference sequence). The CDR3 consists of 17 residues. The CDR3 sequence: CAWSVRRGYMGNQPQHF. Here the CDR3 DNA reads TGTGCCTGGAGTGTACGTAGGGGGTATATGGGCAATCAGCCCCAGCATTTT.

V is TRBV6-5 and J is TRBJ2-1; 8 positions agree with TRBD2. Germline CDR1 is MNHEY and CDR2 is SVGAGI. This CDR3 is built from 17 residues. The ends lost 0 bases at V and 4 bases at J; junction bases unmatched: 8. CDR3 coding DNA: TGTGCCAGCAGTTACTCGGGAACAGCGGGGGTATACAATGAGCAGTTCTTC. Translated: CASSYSGTAGVYNEQFF.

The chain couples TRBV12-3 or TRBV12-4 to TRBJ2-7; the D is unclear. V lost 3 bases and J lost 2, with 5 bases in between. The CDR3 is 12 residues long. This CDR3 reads CASSFGAYEQYF. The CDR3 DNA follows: TGTGCCAGCAGTTTTGGGGCCTACGAGCAGTACTTC.

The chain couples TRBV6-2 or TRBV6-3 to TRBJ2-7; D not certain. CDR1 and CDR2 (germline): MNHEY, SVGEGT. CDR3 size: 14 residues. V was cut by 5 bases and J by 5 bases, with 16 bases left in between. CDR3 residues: CASSPEDSAHEQYF. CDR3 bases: TGTGCCAGCAGTCCCGAGGATTCGGCCCACGAGCAGTACTTC.

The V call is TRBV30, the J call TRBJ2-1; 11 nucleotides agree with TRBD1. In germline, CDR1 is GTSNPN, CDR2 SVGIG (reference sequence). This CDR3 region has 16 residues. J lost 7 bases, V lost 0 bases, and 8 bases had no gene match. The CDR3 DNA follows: TGTGCCTGGAGTGTAATCGGACAGGGGGCGAGTAATGAGCAGTTCTTC. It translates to CAWSVIGQGASNEQFF.

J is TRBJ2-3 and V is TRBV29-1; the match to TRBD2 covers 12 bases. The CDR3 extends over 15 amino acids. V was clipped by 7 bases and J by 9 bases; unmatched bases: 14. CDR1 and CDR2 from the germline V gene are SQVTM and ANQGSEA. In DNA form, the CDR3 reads TGCAGCGCCTCGGGGGCTAGCGGGGGGGCAGGAACGCAGTATTTT. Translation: CSASGASGGAGTQYF.

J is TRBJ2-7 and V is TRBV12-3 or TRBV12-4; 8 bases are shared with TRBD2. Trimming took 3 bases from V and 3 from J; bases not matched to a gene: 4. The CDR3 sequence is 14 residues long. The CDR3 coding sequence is TGTGCCAGCAGTTTTTGGGCGGGGGGCTACGAGCAGTACTTC. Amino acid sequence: CASSFWAGGYEQYF.

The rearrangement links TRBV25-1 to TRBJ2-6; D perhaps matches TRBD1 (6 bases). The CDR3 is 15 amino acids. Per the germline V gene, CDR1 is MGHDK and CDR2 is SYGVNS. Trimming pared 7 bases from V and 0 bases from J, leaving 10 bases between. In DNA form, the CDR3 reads TGTGCCAGCATCGGCAGGGGCTCTGGGGCCAACGTCCTGACTTTC. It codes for CASIGRGSGANVLTF.

CDR3 nucleotide sequence: TGTGCCAGCAGTCCAGCGGGGGGGAGCTCCTACAATGAGCAGTTCTTC. Translating gives CASSPAGGSSYNEQFF. This chain joins TRBV28 and TRBJ2-1, with TRBD2 matching over 10 bases. The V gene's germline CDR1 is MDHEN and CDR2 SYDVKM. V trimming: 5 bases; J trimming: 0 bases; junction bases outside the gene matches: 4. The CDR3 length is 16 residues.

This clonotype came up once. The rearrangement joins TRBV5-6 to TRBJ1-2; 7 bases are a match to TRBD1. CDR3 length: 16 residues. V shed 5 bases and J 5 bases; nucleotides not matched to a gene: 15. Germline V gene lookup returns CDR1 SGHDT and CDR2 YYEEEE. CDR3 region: CASRFIGTDLRYGYTF. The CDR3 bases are TGTGCCAGCAGATTTATCGGGACAGACCTTCGTTATGGCTACACCTTC.

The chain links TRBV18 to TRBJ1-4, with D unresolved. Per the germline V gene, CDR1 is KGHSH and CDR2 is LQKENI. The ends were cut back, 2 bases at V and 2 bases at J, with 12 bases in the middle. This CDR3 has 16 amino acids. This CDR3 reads CASSPSAAGTNEKLFF. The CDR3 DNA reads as TGTGCCAGCTCACCAAGCGCTGCTGGGACTAATGAAAAACTGTTTTTT.

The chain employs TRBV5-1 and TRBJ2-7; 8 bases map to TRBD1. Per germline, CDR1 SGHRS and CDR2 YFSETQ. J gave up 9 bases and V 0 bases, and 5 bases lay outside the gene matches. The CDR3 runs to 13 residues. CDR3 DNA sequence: TGCGCCAGCAGCTTGGCTGGACAGGGCTGGCAGTACTTC. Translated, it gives CASSLAGQGWQYF.

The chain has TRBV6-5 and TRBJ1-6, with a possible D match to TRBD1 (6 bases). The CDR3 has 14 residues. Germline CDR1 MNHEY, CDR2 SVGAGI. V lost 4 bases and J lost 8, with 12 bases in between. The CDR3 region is CASSSGVDYSPLHF. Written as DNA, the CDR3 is TGTGCCAGCAGTTCAGGGGTTGATTATTCACCCCTCCACTTT.

This CDR3 is CASKLAGGSTDTQYF. The DNA of the CDR3 is TGTGCCAGCAAATTAGCGGGGGGGAGCACAGATACGCAGTATTTT. The rearrangement links TRBV3-1 to TRBJ2-3, with 11 nucleotides matching TRBD2. CDR3 size: 15 residues. V was pared by 7 bases and J by 0 bases, with 3 bases of the junction left unmatched. CDR1 LGHDT and CDR2 YNNKEL come from the germline V gene (reference sequence).

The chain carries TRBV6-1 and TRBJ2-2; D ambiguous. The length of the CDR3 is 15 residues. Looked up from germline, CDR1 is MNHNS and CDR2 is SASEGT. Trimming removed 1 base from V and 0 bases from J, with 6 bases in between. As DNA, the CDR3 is TGTGCCAGCAGTGAAGGCGCTCCGAACACCGGGGAGCTGTTTTTT. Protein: CASSEGAPNTGELFF.

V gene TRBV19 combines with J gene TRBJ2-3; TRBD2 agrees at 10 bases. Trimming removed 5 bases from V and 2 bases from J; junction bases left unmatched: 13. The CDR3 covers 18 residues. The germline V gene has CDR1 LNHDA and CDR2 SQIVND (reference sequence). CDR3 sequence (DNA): TGTGCCAGTAGTTGGATGGTGCCGGGACTAGCGAACACAGATACGCAGTATTTT. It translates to CASSWMVPGLANTDTQYF.

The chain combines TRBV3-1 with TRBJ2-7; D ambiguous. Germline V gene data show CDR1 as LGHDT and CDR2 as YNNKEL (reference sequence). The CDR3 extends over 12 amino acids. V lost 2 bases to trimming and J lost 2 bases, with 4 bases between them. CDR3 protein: CASSQQTYEQYF. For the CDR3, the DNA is TGTGCCAGCAGCCAACAGACCTACGAGCAGTACTTC.

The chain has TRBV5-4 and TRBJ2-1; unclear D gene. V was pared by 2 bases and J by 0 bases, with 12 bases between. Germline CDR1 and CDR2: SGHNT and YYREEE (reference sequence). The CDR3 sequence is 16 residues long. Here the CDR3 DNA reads TGTGCCAGCAGCTTAGGCGGTGTAGGCTCCTACAATGAGCAGTTCTTC. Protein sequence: CASSLGGVGSYNEQFF.

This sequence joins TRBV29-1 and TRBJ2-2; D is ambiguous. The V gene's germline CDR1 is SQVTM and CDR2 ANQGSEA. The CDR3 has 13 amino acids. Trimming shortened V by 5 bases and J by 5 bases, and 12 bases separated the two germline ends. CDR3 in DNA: TGCAGCGTTTCTCATATAGAGACCGGGGAGCTGTTTTTT. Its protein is CSVSHIETGELFF.